Each of the 24 T cell receptor beta chains below was sequenced from the same sample in a study of blood T cells in healthy people across ages. With a J-beta primer mix and a sample-barcoded 5' primer, a second PCR ran about 7 to 12 cycles. TCRdb processed the 5' RACE reads anew with MiXCR; each CDR3 protein has one entry. The sample shows around 1,000,000 distinct CDR3 sequences, 20% to 25% of them seen only once. This sample also appeared in a second study, on T cells of mothers and their children.

The material sequenced was blood. These receptors were taken from a girl aged 2-10 years in good health.

This clonotype has only a few counts. The chain recombines TRBV4-2 with TRBJ2-5; the D gene is possibly TRBD1 (6 bases). The J call may be faulty, since TRBJ2-7 better matches the DNA end. Germline lookup yields CDR1 LGHNA and CDR2 YNFKEQ. The CDR3 consists of 17 residues. The CDR3 DNA reads TGTGCCAGCAGCCAAGAATATGGGACACTTCTTTCCTACGAGCAGTACTTC. It is translated as CASSQEYGTLLSYEQYF.

This clonotype was detected only a few times. CDR3 amino acids: CSASLAGGIYEQYF. The CDR3 bases are TGCAGTGCTTCCCTAGCGGGAGGTATCTACGAGCAGTACTTC. The chain carries TRBV20-1 and TRBJ2-7; 11 bases agree with TRBD2. V shed 5 bases, J shed 3 bases, and the junction held 6 bases outside the gene matches. The CDR3 sequence is 14 residues long. Per germline, CDR1 DFQATT and CDR2 SNEGSKA (reference sequence).

This clonotype was seen more than once but under ten times. V is TRBV28 and J is TRBJ2-3; D gene uncertain. This CDR3 comprises 15 residues. Trimming took off 7 bases at V and 3 bases at J, with 17 bases between the two ends. The germline V gene has CDR1 MDHEN and CDR2 SYDVKM. CDR3 loop: CASTLGGVGTDTQYF. CDR3 DNA sequence: TGTGCCAGCACCCTGGGTGGGGTAGGGACAGATACGCAGTATTTT. Full variable domain (missing parts from reference TRBV28 and TRBJ2-3): DVKVTQSSRYLVKRTGEKVFLECVQDMDHENMFWYRQDPGLGLRLIYFSYDVKMKEKGDIPEGYSVSREKKERFSLILESASTNQTSMYLCASTLGGVGTDTQYFGPGTRLTVL.

The chain combines TRBV28 with TRBJ2-1; no clear D gene. CDR1 and CDR2 from the germline V gene are MDHEN and SYDVKM. V lost 2 bases and J 4 bases, leaving 18 bases between the germline ends. The CDR3 spans 17 residues. Here the CDR3 reads CASSLSVRTAPYNEQFF. The DNA for the CDR3 is TGTGCCAGCAGTTTAAGTGTGAGGACGGCGCCTTACAATGAGCAGTTCTTC.

This sequence joins TRBV7-8 and TRBJ2-3, with 10 nucleotides matching TRBD2. Germline lookup yields CDR1 SGHVS and CDR2 FQNEAQ. The CDR3 loop spans 15 amino acids. The ends lost 7 bases at V and 6 bases at J; junction bases unmatched: 10. The CDR3 region is CASIKSGGVMDTQYF. The DNA of the CDR3 is TGTGCCAGCATCAAAAGCGGGGGGGTGATGGATACGCAGTATTTT.

This clonotype has a handful of counts. The CDR3: CASSLRGQQETQYF. CDR3 nucleotide sequence: TGCGCCAGCAGCTTGAGGGGGCAACAAGAGACCCAGTACTTC. The genes are TRBV5-1 and TRBJ2-5, with TRBD1 identical over 7 bases. Germline CDR1 is SGHRS and CDR2 is YFSETQ. The CDR3 is made up of 14 amino acids. Trimming at V came to 1 base and at J to 2 bases, leaving 2 bases not matched to a gene.

The rearrangement uses TRBV11-2 and TRBJ2-2, with 10 bases matching TRBD2. The J segment lost 3 bases and the V segment lost 2 bases, leaving 9 bases of the junction unmatched. Germline values: CDR1 SGHAT, CDR2 FQNNGV. CDR3 size: 18 residues. CDR3 protein: CASSLRAGGPPHTGELFF. CDR3 nucleotides: TGTGCCAGCAGCTTAAGAGCGGGGGGGCCGCCCCACACCGGGGAGCTGTTTTTT.

V and J are TRBV20-1 and TRBJ1-2, with D perhaps TRBD1 (5 bases). CDR1 and CDR2 (germline): DFQATT, SNEGSKA (reference sequence). This CDR3 comprises 11 residues. Trimming cost V 7 bases and J 5 bases, with 11 bases left between them. In DNA form, the CDR3 reads TGCAGTGGACGGGACGGTTATGGCTACACCTTC. As protein: CSGRDGYGYTF.

This clonotype came up a few times. J is TRBJ1-2 and V is TRBV29-1; no firm D call. Germline V CDR1 and CDR2: SQVTM, ANQGSEA. V was clipped by 2 bases and J by 8 bases, with 12 bases between them. This CDR3 has 12 residues. DNA of the CDR3: TGCAGCGTTGAAAGGACGGAAGGCGGCTACACCTTC. This sequence encodes CSVERTEGGYTF.

This clonotype was detected a few times. The CDR3 bases are TGTGCCAGCAGCCCTCTAGCCTCCGCGGCAGAGACCCAGTACTTC. It codes for CASSPLASAAETQYF. The chain recombines TRBV7-2 with TRBJ2-5; D possibly corresponds to TRBD2 (5 bases). Trimming pared 5 bases from V and 4 bases from J, leaving 17 bases between. Germline lookup yields CDR1 SGHTA and CDR2 FQGNSA. The CDR3 runs to 15 residues.

This clonotype came up a few times. The chain carries TRBV20-1 and TRBJ2-5; D not certain. Trimming cost V 3 bases and J 1 base, with 3 bases left between them. The germline gives CDR1 DFQATT, CDR2 SNEGSKA (reference sequence). The CDR3 has 11 residues. DNA for the CDR3: TGCAGTGCTAGGACCCAAGAGACCCAGTACTTC. Translation gives CSARTQETQYF.

The V gene is TRBV7-9, the J gene TRBJ2-5; 7 nucleotides match TRBD1. The CDR3 extends over 16 amino acids. J lost 4 bases, V lost 5 bases, and 13 bases had no gene match. Germline CDR1 and CDR2: SEHNR and FQNEAQ (reference sequence). The CDR3 DNA reads TGTGCCAGCAGCCACCCAGTCGGCCGGACAGGAGAGACCCAGTACTTC. Its translation: CASSHPVGRTGETQYF.

This sequence joins TRBV29-1 and TRBJ2-1; no clear D gene. Trimming removed 6 bases from V and 0 bases from J, with 12 bases in between. CDR1 and CDR2 from the germline V gene are SQVTM and ANQGSEA. The CDR3 contains 14 residues. The CDR3: CSVLGPSSYNEQFF. The CDR3 coding sequence is TGCAGCGTACTCGGACCAAGCTCCTACAATGAGCAGTTCTTC.

In this sample, this clonotype turned up a few times. V and J are TRBV12-3 or TRBV12-4 and TRBJ1-3; D is possibly TRBD1 (6 bases). V lost 3 bases to trimming and J lost 8 bases, with 11 bases between them. This CDR3 has 13 residues. The CDR3 spells CASSFVGADTIYF. The CDR3 bases are TGTGCCAGCAGTTTTGTGGGGGCTGACACCATATATTTT.

The chain recombines TRBV7-2 with TRBJ2-5, with D perhaps given as TRBD1 or TRBD2 (5 bases each). The DNA end favors TRBJ2-7, so the J call may be wrong. The CDR3 runs to 15 residues. Germline CDR1 is SGHTA and CDR2 is FQGNSA. In nucleotides, the CDR3 is TGTGCCAGCAGCCCCTATACGGGGCTGGGAGTCGAGCAGTACTTC. Translation: CASSPYTGLGVEQYF.

This clonotype was counted at least ten times. The J gene is TRBJ2-1, the V gene TRBV28; TRBD2 matches 9 bases. This CDR3 contains 12 residues. V dropped 5 bases and J dropped 10; count of bases not matched to a gene: 3. CDR1 is MDHEN, CDR2 SYDVKM, per germline. Here the CDR3 DNA reads TGTGCCAGCAGTCCCGGACTAGCGGAGCAGTTCTTC. This codes for CASSPGLAEQFF.

This sequence joins TRBV4-2 and TRBJ2-3; 8 positions agree with TRBD1. With V trimmed by 2 bases and J by 4 bases, 17 bases remained unmatched. CDR1 and CDR2 (germline): LGHNA, YNFKEQ. This CDR3 spans 19 amino acids. CDR3 loop: CASSQLTTTRTGQPDTQYF. DNA for the CDR3: TGTGCCAGCAGCCAATTGACAACAACCCGGACAGGGCAACCAGATACGCAGTATTTT.

This rearrangement joins TRBV3-1 to TRBJ2-1; 10 positions match TRBD2. V dropped 4 bases and J dropped 5; count of bases not matched to a gene: 8. This CDR3 has 16 residues. Germline CDR1 and CDR2: LGHDT and YNNKEL (reference sequence). In DNA form, the CDR3 reads TGTGCCAGCAGCCGACTCACTAGCGGGGAGAACAATGAGCAGTTCTTC. Translation: CASSRLTSGENNEQFF.

This chain links TRBV10-3 with TRBJ2-1; 12 nucleotides match TRBD2. The CDR3 is 16 amino acids. Trimming took 7 bases from V and 0 from J; bases not matched to a gene: 4. Germline V gene lookup returns CDR1 ENHRY and CDR2 SYGVKD. Here the CDR3 reads CAIKGLAGTSYNEQFF. CDR3 nucleotides: TGTGCCATCAAAGGACTAGCGGGGACCTCCTACAATGAGCAGTTCTTC.

J is TRBJ2-7 and V is TRBV12-3 or TRBV12-4; D call uncertain. This CDR3 has 16 amino acids. V lost 2 bases and J lost 7, with 21 bases in between. Written as DNA, the CDR3 is TGTGCCAGCAGTTTAATCCAAACTACGAGGCTGGTAGAGCAGTACTTC. Translation: CASSLIQTTRLVEQYF.

The J gene is TRBJ2-3, the V gene TRBV20-1; D gene ambiguous. Trimming took off 4 bases at V and 1 base at J, with 15 bases between the two ends. The CDR3 sequence is 15 residues long. Germline V gene data show CDR1 as DFQATT and CDR2 as SNEGSKA (reference sequence). The chain's CDR3 is CSAKEAGKGTDTQYF. The CDR3, as DNA: TGCAGTGCTAAAGAGGCTGGGAAGGGCACAGATACGCAGTATTTT.

The rearrangement joins TRBV2 to TRBJ2-5; D not resolved. The end of the DNA aligns better with TRBJ2-1, so the J call may be wrong. The CDR3 runs 12 residues. Germline loops: CDR1 SNHLY, CDR2 FYNNEI. The CDR3 reads CASSVRASEQFF. CDR3 nucleotide sequence: TGTGCCAGCAGTGTTCGGGCGAGTGAGCAGTTCTTC.

This clonotype was seen a handful of times. The J gene is TRBJ2-5, the V gene TRBV28, with TRBD2 matching over 12 bases. Germline-derived CDR1 and CDR2 are MDHEN and SYDVKM. The CDR3 has 17 amino acids. V lost 7 bases to trimming and J lost 4 bases; unmatched junction nucleotides: 13. For the CDR3, the DNA is TGTGCCAGCACCACTCCTTTCCGGACTAGCGGGACAGAGACCCAGTACTTC. Protein: CASTTPFRTSGTETQYF. Using reference TRBV28 and TRBJ2-5 for the parts outside the CDR3, the full variable domain is DVKVTQSSRYLVKRTGEKVFLECVQDMDHENMFWYRQDPGLGLRLIYFSYDVKMKEKGDIPEGYSVSREKKERFSLILESASTNQTSMYLCASTTPFRTSGTETQYFGPGTRLLVL.

This clonotype was found many times. The chain uses TRBV9 and TRBJ2-7; 8 bases are a match to TRBD1. Germline V gives CDR1 SGDLS, CDR2 YYNGEE. The CDR3 is made up of 12 amino acids. Trimming took 3 bases from V and 5 from J; bases not matched to a gene: 1. The CDR3 DNA reads TGTGCCAGCAGCGAGACAGGGGACGAGCAGTACTTC. Protein: CASSETGDEQYF.